This TCR beta chain was captured by sequencing in a study of cytomegalovirus exposure and HLA in healthy donors. A multiplex PCR was run with 60 Vbeta primers and 13 Jbeta primers. Libraries were prepared by immunoSEQ multiplex PCR; TCRdb keeps only in-frame clonotypes and omits some of them. The table lists approximately 92,000 clones, around 77% of them singletons. In the case of this clone: Its antigen is undetermined.

This CDR3 has 15 residues. Losses at the gene ends were 6 bases for V and 4 bases for J; bases not matched to a gene: 11. Germline values: CDR1 MNHEY, CDR2 SVGAGI. Findings and limits, study-wide: The majority of CMV-associated TCR beta chains were reported as apparently HLA-restricted in a later analysis.

The clonotype comes from a man in his fifties or sixties in good health and CMV-seropositive. J is TRBJ1-1 and V is TRBV6-5; 7 bases are a match to TRBD1. Input material: PBMCs. The CDR3 nucleotides are TGTGCCAGCAGGCCGGGACAGTGGGAGAGCACTGAAGCTTTCTTT. Translating gives CASRPGQWESTEAFF.